What follows are 22 T cell receptor beta chains derived from one specimen sequenced in a study of blood T cell repertoires in COVID-19. TCRdb keeps only in-frame clones here, not all; method: immunoSEQ multiplex PCR. The sample holds 170,000 or so clones, 88% seen once. Sequenced: PBMCs or T cells enriched from blood (not recorded which). The receptor source for this set is a woman in her fifties or sixties who had recovered from COVID-19.

This chain connects TRBV9 to TRBJ2-1, with 8 bases that match TRBD2. V shed 1 base and J 7 bases; nucleotides not matched to a gene: 4. The CDR3 spans 14 residues. From germline, CDR1 is SGDLS and CDR2 YYNGEE. For the CDR3, the DNA is TGTGCCAGCAGCGTAACGGGGGGGAAGAATGAGCAGTTCTTC. It translates to CASSVTGGKNEQFF. The full variable domain, with the rest looked up from reference TRBV9 and TRBJ2-1, is DSGVTQTPKHLITATGQRVTLRCSPRSGDLSVYWYQQSLDQGLQFLIQYYNGEERAKGNILERFSAQQFPDLHSELNLSSLELGDSALYFCASSVTGGKNEQFFGPGTRLTVL.

This clone was picked up one time. The chain recombines TRBV5-1 with TRBJ1-1; unclear D gene. The germline V and J ends were trimmed by 3 bases and 4 bases, with 7 bases remaining between them. Germline V CDR1 and CDR2: SGHRS, YFSETQ. The CDR3 extends over 12 amino acids. This CDR3 reads CASSSPGTEAFF. The CDR3 DNA reads as TGCGCCAGCAGCTCCCCAGGCACTGAAGCTTTCTTT.

The chain combines TRBV6-5 with TRBJ2-7; TRBD1 agrees at 11 bases. With V trimmed by 6 bases and J by 4 bases, 2 bases remained unmatched. Germline V gene lookup returns CDR1 MNHEY and CDR2 SVGAGI. This CDR3 spans 13 amino acids. The CDR3 sequence: CASRGTGGYEQYF. Written as DNA, the CDR3 is TGTGCCAGCAGGGGGACAGGGGGATACGAGCAGTACTTC.

The chain couples TRBV25-1 to TRBJ1-2; TRBD1 matches 10 bases. The ends lost 2 bases at V and 12 bases at J; junction bases unmatched: 3. The CDR3 extends over 12 amino acids. The germline V gene encodes CDR1 MGHDK and CDR2 SYGVNS. The DNA of the CDR3 is TGTGCCAGCAGTGAACAGGGACAGGGGAACACCTTC. This translates into CASSEQGQGNTF.

V gene TRBV2 combines with J gene TRBJ2-5; 9 bases line up with TRBD2. The CDR3 has 14 residues. After removal of 8 bases from V and 3 bases from J, the junction contained 7 bases not matched to a gene. From germline, CDR1 is SNHLY and CDR2 FYNNEI. CDR3 sequence reads: CASWRERGEETQYF. As DNA, the CDR3 is TGTGCCAGCTGGAGGGAGCGGGGGGAAGAGACCCAGTACTTC.

The genes are TRBV4-1 and TRBJ2-2; D is possibly TRBD1 (6 bases). CDR1 is MGHRA and CDR2 is YSYEKL in the germline V gene. There are 16 residues in the CDR3. V was trimmed by 1 base and J by 0 bases, leaving 9 bases between them. The CDR3 nucleotides are TGCGCCAGCAGCCAAGTGGGACATACGAACACCGGGGAGCTGTTTTTT. Amino acids: CASSQVGHTNTGELFF.

CDR3 nucleotides: TGTGCCAGCAGCGTAGTGGTGGCTGATACGCAGTATTTT. Encoded protein: CASSVVVADTQYF. This rearrangement joins TRBV9 to TRBJ2-3; D remains unclear. The CDR3 sequence is 13 residues long. V was trimmed by 0 bases and J by 6 bases, leaving 8 bases between them. Per germline, CDR1 SGDLS and CDR2 YYNGEE.

The rearrangement uses TRBV7-6 and TRBJ2-1, with 9 bases fitting TRBD2. V shed 0 bases and J 8 bases; nucleotides not matched to a gene: 11. This CDR3 is 17 amino acids long. Germline lookup yields CDR1 SGHVS and CDR2 FNYEAQ. CDR3 DNA sequence: TGTGCCAGCAGCTTAGCGCCGAGGGGCGGGGGGGCCTATGAGCAGTTCTTC. It yields the protein CASSLAPRGGGAYEQFF. The whole variable domain, remainder taken from reference TRBV7-6 and TRBJ2-1, is GAGVSQSPRYKVTKRGQDVALRCDPISGHVSLYWYRQALGQGPEFLTYFNYEAQQDKSGLPNDRFSAERPEGSISTLTIQRTEQRDSAMYRCASSLAPRGGGAYEQFFGPGTRLTVL.

The genes are TRBV7-2 and TRBJ1-1, with 7 bases aligning to TRBD1. The CDR3 consists of 15 residues. J lost 0 bases, V lost 5 bases, and 6 bases had no gene match. CDR1 is SGHTA, CDR2 FQGNSA, per germline. CDR3 nucleotide sequence: TGTGCCAGCAGCCCCCGGGACAGCATGAACACTGAAGCTTTCTTT. Encoded protein: CASSPRDSMNTEAFF.

The chain uses TRBV18 and TRBJ1-1; D unclear. The CDR3 is made up of 12 amino acids. Trimming stripped 8 bases from V and 1 base from J, with 8 bases between. Germline V gives CDR1 KGHSH, CDR2 LQKENI. CDR3 coding DNA: TGTGCCAGCCGTGGGCCGAACACTGAAGCTTTCTTT. This gives the protein CASRGPNTEAFF.

The gene calls are TRBV19 and TRBJ1-1; the D gene is possibly TRBD1 (5 bases). The CDR3 spans 16 residues. V lost 3 bases and J 8 bases, leaving 22 bases between the germline ends. The germline gives CDR1 LNHDA, CDR2 SQIVND (reference sequence). In nucleotides, the CDR3 is TGTGCCAGTAGTATGGGACCCGGGAGGGCGGAAGCAGAAGCTTTCTTT. Translating it yields CASSMGPGRAEAEAFF. Full variable domain (rest looked up from reference TRBV19 and TRBJ1-1): DGGITQSPKYLFRKEGQNVTLSCEQNLNHDAMYWYRQDPGQGLRLIYYSQIVNDFQKGDIAEGYSVSREKKESFPLTVTSAQKNPTAFYLCASSMGPGRAEAEAFFGQGTRLTVV.

The gene calls are TRBV6-2 or TRBV6-3 and TRBJ1-3, with TRBD1 matching 8 bases. Per the germline V gene, CDR1 is MNHEY and CDR2 is SVGEGT. CDR3 size: 18 residues. Trimming removed 6 bases from V and 1 base from J; junction bases left unmatched: 14. DNA of the CDR3: TGTGCCAGCAGCACGATACCCGGGACAGGCGTATCTGGAAACACCATATATTTT. The encoded protein is CASSTIPGTGVSGNTIYF.

This clone was seen just once. The V gene is TRBV7-9, the J gene TRBJ2-2; TRBD2 aligns across 7 bases. This CDR3 is built from 16 residues. Germline V gene lookup returns CDR1 SEHNR and CDR2 FQNEAQ (reference sequence). V gave up 5 bases and J gave up 0 bases; unmatched junction bases: 6. The CDR3 sequence: CASSKPGLTNTGELFF. The CDR3 coding sequence is TGTGCCAGCAGCAAACCGGGACTAACGAACACCGGGGAGCTGTTTTTT.

The rearrangement uses TRBV11-3 and TRBJ2-7; maybe TRBD1 (6 bases). The V end lost 2 bases, the J end lost 6 bases, and 20 bases lay between the germline ends. The CDR3 has 16 amino acids. Germline-derived CDR1 and CDR2 are SGHNT and YENEEA. The CDR3 here is CASSLTFGTPTAEQYF. The CDR3 DNA reads TGTGCCAGCAGCTTAACATTTGGGACACCTACCGCCGAGCAGTACTTC.

The table lists this clone with a count of one. CDR3 bases: TGTGCCAGCAGCCGGGCGGGAGGCGTAGACGAGCAGTACTTC. Translated: CASSRAGGVDEQYF. V and J are TRBV7-2 and TRBJ2-7, with TRBD2 identical over 8 bases. V lost 5 bases, J lost 5 bases, and 8 bases stayed unmatched. The CDR3 has 14 amino acids. Per germline, CDR1 SGHTA and CDR2 FQGNSA.

This chain connects TRBV18 to TRBJ2-3; the D gene is possibly TRBD2 (6 bases). The CDR3 length is 15 residues. The V gene lost 3 bases and the J gene lost 1 base, with 11 bases spanning the gap. Looked up from germline, CDR1 is KGHSH and CDR2 is LQKENI. The CDR3 protein is CASSPGSHGTDTQYF. The CDR3, as DNA: TGTGCCAGCTCACCCGGGAGTCATGGCACAGATACGCAGTATTTT.

V gene TRBV7-9 combines with J gene TRBJ2-7, with a weak D call TRBD1 (5 bases). Germline CDR1 and CDR2: SEHNR and FQNEAQ (reference sequence). This CDR3 is 13 amino acids long. V was shortened by 5 bases and J by 4 bases, with 12 bases between the two germline ends. CDR3 in DNA: TGTGCCAGCAGCGGCAGGGTACCTTACGAGCAGTACTTC. This translates into CASSGRVPYEQYF.

The genes are TRBV5-4 and TRBJ2-3; a possible D gene is TRBD1 (5 bases). CDR1 and CDR2 (germline): SGHNT, YYREEE (reference sequence). V lost 0 bases, J lost 1 base, and 9 bases lay in between. This CDR3 spans 15 amino acids. CDR3 sequence (DNA): TGTGCCAGCAGCTTGGAGGGGCCACGCACAGATACGCAGTATTTT. Protein: CASSLEGPRTDTQYF.

The genes are TRBV27 and TRBJ2-1, with 7 bases identical to TRBD1. Per the germline V gene, CDR1 is MNHEY and CDR2 is SMNVEV (reference sequence). CDR3 length: 18 amino acids. V lost 3 bases and J lost 6; bases outside the gene matches: 17. The CDR3 reads CASSLSQGFASTLNEQFF. The CDR3 DNA follows: TGTGCCAGCAGTTTGTCACAGGGGTTCGCCTCGACCCTCAATGAGCAGTTCTTC.

This clone was seen a handful of times. The chain has TRBV7-8 and TRBJ2-1; D possibly corresponds to TRBD1 (6 bases). Germline CDR1 is SGHVS and CDR2 is FQNEAQ. V gave up 7 bases and J gave up 6 bases, with 19 bases separating them. The CDR3 loop spans 15 amino acids. In DNA form, the CDR3 reads TGTGCCAGCACCCTTTTGGGGGCGACACCCAATGAGCAGTTCTTC. The encoded protein is CASTLLGATPNEQFF.

CDR3 DNA: TGTGCCAGCAGCTCCCGTCGGGGGAACACTGAAGCTTTCTTT. Translation gives CASSSRRGNTEAFF. The rearrangement links TRBV9 to TRBJ1-1; D uncertain. V was pared by 4 bases and J by 1 base, with 11 bases between. The CDR3 spans 14 residues. In germline, CDR1 is SGDLS, CDR2 YYNGEE.

The V gene is TRBV5-4, the J gene TRBJ2-6, with 7 nucleotides matching TRBD1. CDR1 SGHNT and CDR2 YYREEE come from the germline V gene (reference sequence). Trimming removed 4 bases from V and 0 bases from J; junction bases left unmatched: 7. The CDR3 loop spans 17 amino acids. CDR3 sequence (DNA): TGTGCCAGCAGCCTGATCCGGGACAGCTCTGGGGCCAACGTCCTGACTTTC. Its translation is CASSLIRDSSGANVLTF.